The clone carrying this TCR beta chain was detected only a few times. No antigen is known for it. The data belong to a study of brain T cells in children with intractable seizures. Study-wide results and limits: Viral specificity was inferred only from CDR3 similarity; HCMV serostatus was unknown. Absence of clones before surgery may stem from lower sequencing depth.

The sequenced cases were selected for having the highest brain T cell transcript signatures. Patients received at least one anti-epileptic drug before surgery. Repertoires were generated with immunoSEQ multiplex PCR, while TCRdb's copy carries only in-frame clones and drops some. The sample includes tens of thousands of clones, about 92% of them seen just once. The CDR3 runs to 19 residues. Germline loops: CDR1 SNHLY, CDR2 FYNNEI. Trimming at V came to 0 bases and at J to 0 bases, leaving 8 bases not matched to a gene. The TCR originated in a boy younger than two with tuberous sclerosis and intractable seizures. Sequenced here: peripheral blood, sampled at surgery. This chain joins TRBV2 and TRBJ1-5, with TRBD1 matching over 10 bases. Here the CDR3 reads CASSEALFGQGDSNQPQHF. For the CDR3, the DNA is TGTGCCAGCAGTGAAGCCCTATTCGGACAGGGGGATAGCAATCAGCCCCAGCATTTT.